One and the same sample provided the 24 T cell receptor beta chains below, sequenced in a study of chronic HIV infection and antiretroviral therapy. TCRdb processed the 5' RACE reads anew with MiXCR; each CDR3 protein has one entry. The sample consists of 40,000 or so distinct CDR3 sequences, roughly 8.8% of them appearing once. The material sequenced was peripheral blood. The receptors come from an adult who had HIV and had not received antiretroviral therapy, or was an uninfected healthy control (not recorded which).

Comments on this clonotype: A clone one base away is much larger, so this may be a read error. The J gene is TRBJ1-1, the V gene TRBV12-3 or TRBV12-4; the D gene is possibly TRBD1 (5 bases). The CDR3 length is 13 residues. This CDR3 reads CASSHQWGAETFF. The CDR3 bases are TGTGCCAGCAGCCACCAATGGGGCGCTGAAACTTTCTTT.

This clonotype was found many times. This rearrangement joins TRBV2 to TRBJ2-1; 9 bases match TRBD2. The CDR3 is made up of 13 amino acids. The V segment lost 9 bases and the J segment 0 bases; nucleotides outside the gene matches: 0. Germline assignment: CDR1 SNHLY and CDR2 FYNNEI. The CDR3 is CASSGSSYNEQFF. As DNA, the CDR3 is TGTGCCAGTAGCGGGAGCTCCTACAATGAGCAGTTCTTC.

This clonotype was recorded many times. This rearrangement joins TRBV4-2 to TRBJ2-3, with 10 bases matching TRBD2. In germline, CDR1 is LGHNA, CDR2 YNFKEQ. The J segment lost 4 bases and the V segment lost 1 base, leaving 5 bases of the junction unmatched. The CDR3 extends over 16 amino acids. DNA for the CDR3: TGTGCCAGCAGCCAAGCTAGCGGGAGTTACCCAGATACGCAGTATTTT. Amino acids: CASSQASGSYPDTQYF.

This clonotype has only one observation. A single base separates this from a much larger clone, so it may be a read error. The chain is built from TRBV3-1 and TRBJ1-1; the D gene is possibly TRBD1 (5 bases). The CDR3 extends over 16 amino acids. The germline V gene encodes CDR1 LGHDT and CDR2 YNNKEL (reference sequence). This chain's CDR3 is CASSQDAKGRRTETFF. As DNA, the CDR3 is TGTGCCAGCAGCCAAGATGCCAAGGGGAGAAGGACTGAAACTTTCTTT.

Relative to its sample, this clonotype is medium-sized (0.01 to 0.1%). V usage is TRBV20-1 and J usage is TRBJ2-1, with 11 nucleotides matching TRBD2. V lost 1 base and J lost 7; bases outside the gene matches: 0. This CDR3 has 13 amino acids. Looked up from germline, CDR1 is DFQATT and CDR2 is SNEGSKA (reference sequence). The CDR3 DNA reads as TGCAGTGCTAGAGGACTAGCGGGGAATGAGCAGTTCTTC. Protein sequence: CSARGLAGNEQFF.

This clonotype was recorded once. A read error may be the cause here, since a much bigger clone is one base away. J is TRBJ1-1 and V is TRBV20-1; D unresolved. Germline values: CDR1 DFQATT, CDR2 SNEGSKA (reference sequence). The length of the CDR3 is 8 residues. CDR3 in DNA: TGCAGTGCTAATGAAACTTTCTTT. As protein: CSANETFF.

A few counts support this clonotype. This sequence joins TRBV29-1 and TRBJ2-3; possibly TRBD2 for D (6 bases). The CDR3 runs to 12 residues. Germline V CDR1 and CDR2: SQVTM, ANQGSEA. Trimming left V 7 bases short and J 2 bases short, with 10 bases between. CDR3 protein: CSAGTFTDTQYF. For the CDR3, the DNA is TGCAGCGCCGGGACTTTCACAGATACGCAGTATTTT.

The chain combines TRBV28 with TRBJ1-1; no clear D gene. Looked up from germline, CDR1 is MDHEN and CDR2 is SYDVKM. V gave up 6 bases and J gave up 1 base, with 9 bases separating them. CDR3 length: 13 amino acids. The CDR3 is CASRPGPNTEAFF. The CDR3 DNA is TGTGCCAGCAGGCCGGGTCCGAACACTGAAGCTTTCTTT.

This rearrangement joins TRBV30 to TRBJ1-2; perhaps TRBD1 as D (6 bases). In germline, CDR1 is GTSNPN, CDR2 SVGIG (reference sequence). CDR3 size: 14 residues. V lost 1 base to trimming and J lost 8 bases, with 17 bases between them. This CDR3 reads CAWSAAGGLGGYTF. In DNA form, the CDR3 reads TGTGCCTGGAGTGCGGCTGGGGGGCTTGGAGGCTACACCTTC.

This clonotype has ten or more counts. This sequence joins TRBV27 and TRBJ1-1; D is unclear. The CDR3 is made up of 13 amino acids. Germline values: CDR1 MNHEY, CDR2 SMNVEV (reference sequence). V lost 0 bases to trimming and J lost 0 bases, with 2 bases between them. CDR3 in amino acids: CASSLSLNTEAFF. CDR3 nucleotides: TGTGCCAGCAGTTTATCCTTGAACACTGAAGCTTTCTTT.

The table lists this clonotype with a few counts. This chain joins TRBV28 and TRBJ1-1; 7 bases fit TRBD1. This CDR3 spans 13 amino acids. Germline lookup yields CDR1 MDHEN and CDR2 SYDVKM. The junction had 2 bases not matched to a gene; V was cut back by 6 bases and J by 1 base. The CDR3 region is CASRRDRNTEAFF. CDR3 DNA: TGTGCCAGCAGAAGGGACAGGAACACTGAAGCTTTCTTT.

This clonotype came up a few times. The rearrangement uses TRBV27 and TRBJ2-7; TRBD2 matches 7 bases. The germline CDR1 and CDR2 sequences are MNHEY and SMNVEV (reference sequence). V lost 7 bases to trimming and J lost 2 bases; unmatched junction nucleotides: 8. The CDR3 runs 14 residues. The CDR3 loop reads CASTAEGRAYEQYF. CDR3 DNA: TGTGCCAGCACCGCAGAGGGGAGGGCCTACGAGCAGTACTTC.

This clonotype was recorded a few times. Because it lacks the conserved phenylalanine or tryptophan at the end, this CDR3 is likely a read error. The CDR3 DNA reads as TGTGCCAGCAGCTTAGGAGGGGGTGGGTCAGATACGCAGTATTCT. Amino acid sequence: CASSLGGGGSDTQYS. The V gene is TRBV7-2, the J gene TRBJ2-3; D is perhaps TRBD1 (6 bases). V shed 1 base and J shed 4 bases, with 12 bases lying between them. CDR1 is SGHTA, CDR2 FQGNSA, per germline. This CDR3 has 15 residues.

There are many counts of this clonotype. V usage is TRBV6-1 and J usage is TRBJ2-3; D remains unclear. V lost 4 bases and J 1 base, leaving 12 bases between the germline ends. This CDR3 is 15 amino acids long. Germline lookup yields CDR1 MNHNS and CDR2 SASEGT. The CDR3, as DNA: TGTGCCAGCAGTGTGTATGGTGGTGGCACAGATACGCAGTATTTT. It codes for CASSVYGGGTDTQYF.

The chain couples TRBV9 to TRBJ1-3, with D unclear. This CDR3 has 17 amino acids. Germline V CDR1 and CDR2: SGDLS, YYNGEE. V was trimmed by 0 bases and J by 0 bases, leaving 13 bases between them. The CDR3 sequence is CASSVVGGGSSGNTIYF. Written as DNA, the CDR3 is TGTGCCAGCAGCGTAGTCGGCGGCGGAAGCTCTGGAAACACCATATATTTT.

The chain joins TRBV5-1 to TRBJ2-3; maybe TRBD1 (5 bases). V dropped 4 bases and J dropped 5 bases, with 14 bases sitting between them. The CDR3 loop spans 14 amino acids. Germline V gene data show CDR1 as SGHRS and CDR2 as YFSETQ. DNA of the CDR3: TGCGCCAGCAGCCAGGGATCCTTCAAAGATACGCAGTATTTT. The encoded protein is CASSQGSFKDTQYF.

V is TRBV28 and J is TRBJ2-3, with 11 bases identical to TRBD2. This CDR3 spans 15 amino acids. Per the germline V gene, CDR1 is MDHEN and CDR2 is SYDVKM. V trimming: 7 bases; J trimming: 4 bases; junction bases outside the gene matches: 7. The CDR3, as DNA: TGTGCCAGCACCACCGGGACTAGCGGTGCAGATACGCAGTATTTT. Protein sequence: CASTTGTSGADTQYF.

The chain recombines TRBV29-1 with TRBJ2-3; weak D call: TRBD2 (6 bases). V lost 5 bases to trimming and J lost 2 bases, with 14 bases between them. This CDR3 has 14 residues. From germline, CDR1 is SQVTM and CDR2 ANQGSEA. For the CDR3, the DNA is TGCAGCGTTCACACTAGCCGAAACACAGATACGCAGTATTTT. Translation: CSVHTSRNTDTQYF.

This clonotype was counted only a few times. V and J are TRBV9 and TRBJ2-1; possible D gene TRBD2, 5 bases. Trimming took off 4 bases at V and 6 bases at J, with 23 bases between the two ends. Germline-derived CDR1 and CDR2 are SGDLS and YYNGEE. The CDR3 length is 17 residues. The CDR3 spells CASSSLFGSAGINEQFF. The CDR3 region has the DNA TGTGCCAGCAGCTCCCTGTTCGGTAGCGCGGGTATCAATGAGCAGTTCTTC.

The table lists this clonotype with a few counts. This chain uses TRBV29-1 with TRBJ1-1; D possibly corresponds to TRBD1 (5 bases). Trimming stripped 8 bases from V and 1 base from J, with 11 bases between. This CDR3 is 12 amino acids long. CDR1 and CDR2 from the germline V gene are SQVTM and ANQGSEA. The CDR3 sequence: CSLHGGNTEAFF. The CDR3 bases are TGCAGCCTACATGGGGGGAACACTGAAGCTTTCTTT.

V is TRBV4-3 and J is TRBJ1-2; the D gene is possibly TRBD1 (6 bases). In germline, CDR1 is LGHNA, CDR2 YSLEER. The CDR3 is 14 residues long. Trimming shortened V by 4 bases and J by 6 bases, and 15 bases separated the two germline ends. The CDR3: CASSPGDADDGYTF. The CDR3 coding sequence is TGCGCCAGCAGCCCAGGGGACGCCGATGATGGCTACACCTTC.

This chain links TRBV6-2 or TRBV6-3 with TRBJ1-5; the D is unclear. The CDR3 has 15 residues. Germline V gives CDR1 MNHEY, CDR2 SVGEGT. Trimming cost V 7 bases and J 1 base, with 14 bases left between them. CDR3 protein: CASTRSVWSNQPQHF. CDR3 nucleotides: TGTGCCAGCACGAGATCAGTGTGGAGCAATCAGCCCCAGCATTTT.

This clonotype has at least ten counts. This chain connects TRBV28 to TRBJ2-6; D possibly corresponds to TRBD2 (6 bases). Per germline, CDR1 MDHEN and CDR2 SYDVKM. V lost 9 bases and J lost 0, with 6 bases in between. The CDR3 has 13 residues. CDR3 sequence reads: CARGGSGANVLTF. The CDR3 region has the DNA TGTGCCAGGGGAGGCTCTGGGGCCAACGTCCTGACTTTC.

In its sample, this clonotype was seen a few times. The rearrangement links TRBV29-1 to TRBJ1-4; tentatively, D is TRBD1 (6 bases). V lost 6 bases and J lost 5, with 13 bases in between. Germline loops: CDR1 SQVTM, CDR2 ANQGSEA. The length of the CDR3 is 13 residues. CDR3 nucleotides: TGCAGCGTCCCAGGGGAGGGGAATGAAAAACTGTTTTTT. It specifies CSVPGEGNEKLFF.